One and the same sample provided the 27 T cell receptor beta chains below, sequenced in a study of glioma-infiltrating T cells. Using RNA template, CDR3s of TCR alpha and beta were amplified with iRepertoire arm-PCR. Each CDR3 protein is one row after TCRdb ran MiXCR on the multiplex PCR reads. This table holds about 140,000 distinct CDR3 sequences, approximately 39% found once. Input material: glioma tissue, nonneoplastic brain tissue, or PBMCs (not recorded which). All receptors come from a human donor with low-grade glioma or glioblastoma, undergoing nonglioma brain surgery, or in good health (not recorded which).

A word on this clonotype: A much larger clone is a single base away; this may be a read error. This chain links TRBV27 with TRBJ1-1; D is uncertain. The CDR3 covers 14 residues. Germline CDR1 reads MNHEY; CDR2 reads SMNVEV (reference sequence). Between the trimmed V and J ends, which lost 5 bases and 4 bases, there was a span of 14 bases. CDR3 DNA: TGTGCCAGCAGTCCCAGAGGTATGACCACTGAAGCTTTCTTT. It is translated as CASSPRGMTTEAFF.

This chain's CDR3 is CASSFVMNTEAFF. The DNA for the CDR3 is TGTGCCAGCAGTTTCGTGATGAACACTGAAGCTTTCTTT. V is TRBV28 and J is TRBJ1-1; D is ambiguous. Per germline, CDR1 MDHEN and CDR2 SYDVKM. The CDR3 has 13 residues. Trimming stripped 3 bases from V and 0 bases from J, with 5 bases between.

In its sample, this clonotype was seen a few times. This chain joins TRBV7-2 and TRBJ2-1; TRBD2 might be the D (6 bases). Germline V gives CDR1 SGHTA, CDR2 FQGNSA. Trimming left V 2 bases short and J 7 bases short, with 12 bases between. The CDR3 runs 14 residues. The CDR3 reads CASSLLTSLNEQFF. The CDR3 DNA sequence: TGTGCCAGCAGCTTACTGACTAGTCTTAATGAGCAGTTCTTC.

This chain links TRBV4-1 with TRBJ2-5; 9 bases are shared with TRBD1. V dropped 0 bases and J dropped 4; count of bases not matched to a gene: 6. The germline CDR1 and CDR2 sequences are MGHRA and YSYEKL. The CDR3 has 16 amino acids. The CDR3 reads CASSQEVPDRGETQYF. CDR3 bases: TGCGCCAGCAGCCAAGAAGTCCCGGACAGGGGAGAGACCCAGTACTTC.

The V and J genes are TRBV6-1 and TRBJ2-3; D uncertain. The CDR3 runs to 10 residues. Between the trimmed V and J ends, which lost 8 bases and 8 bases, there was a span of 8 bases. From germline, CDR1 is MNHNS and CDR2 SASEGT. The CDR3 loop reads CASPKITQYF. The CDR3 DNA reads TGTGCCAGCCCCAAGATTACGCAGTATTTT.

The chain links TRBV12-3 or TRBV12-4 to TRBJ2-3; D unresolved. This CDR3 comprises 12 residues. The V gene lost 4 bases and the J gene lost 7 bases, with 9 bases spanning the gap. The CDR3 is CASSSLPYTQYF. The CDR3 nucleotides read TGTGCCAGCAGTTCTCTCCCGTATACGCAGTATTTT.

Here the CDR3 reads CASSSSATVNTEAFF. CDR3 DNA sequence: TGTGCCAGCAGTTCCTCGGCGACTGTCAACACTGAAGCTTTCTTT. The chain is built from TRBV27 and TRBJ1-1; D remains unclear. Trimming shortened V by 4 bases and J by 2 bases, and 14 bases separated the two germline ends. This CDR3 is 15 amino acids long. Germline V gives CDR1 MNHEY, CDR2 SMNVEV (reference sequence).

This sequence joins TRBV6-2 or TRBV6-3 and TRBJ2-2; D perhaps matches TRBD2 (5 bases). The germline gives CDR1 MNHEY, CDR2 SVGEGT. This CDR3 spans 17 amino acids. The ends were cut back, 2 bases at V and 8 bases at J, with 21 bases in the middle. The CDR3 here is CASSYPKGRRTRGELFF. The CDR3 bases are TGTGCCAGCAGTTACCCGAAAGGACGGAGGACCAGGGGGGAGCTGTTTTTT.

This clonotype showed up just a few times. The genes are TRBV6-2 or TRBV6-3 and TRBJ2-1; perhaps D is TRBD1 or TRBD2 (6 bases each). The CDR3 has 15 amino acids. V was pared by 6 bases and J by 2 bases, with 14 bases between. Per germline, CDR1 MNHEY and CDR2 SVGEGT. The CDR3 DNA follows: TGTGCCAGCAGAAACGTCGGGGGCCCCTACAATGAGCAGTTCTTC. Translation: CASRNVGGPYNEQFF.

The rearrangement links TRBV19 to TRBJ2-1; 7 bases map to TRBD1. The CDR3 is 15 residues long. The V segment lost 6 bases and the J segment 5 bases; nucleotides outside the gene matches: 10. CDR1 is LNHDA, CDR2 SQIVND, per germline (reference sequence). The CDR3 here is CASSVTGSGNNEQFF. For the CDR3, the DNA is TGTGCCAGTAGCGTGACAGGGAGTGGGAACAATGAGCAGTTCTTC.

The chain is built from TRBV24-1 and TRBJ2-5, with 7 positions matching TRBD1. The CDR3 has 16 amino acids. The germline V gene encodes CDR1 KGHDR and CDR2 SFDVKD. V dropped 5 bases and J dropped 2; count of bases not matched to a gene: 10. CDR3 DNA: TGTGCCACCAGTGCTGACACCCCGGGACAGCAAGAGACCCAGTACTTC. It translates to CATSADTPGQQETQYF.

The table lists this clonotype with many counts. The CDR3 DNA is TGTGCCAGCAGCTCACGGACTGACACAGATACGCAGTATTTT. It yields the protein CASSSRTDTDTQYF. The V call is TRBV7-2, the J call TRBJ2-3; D may be TRBD2 (5 bases). The CDR3 consists of 14 residues. CDR1 is SGHTA and CDR2 is FQGNSA in the germline V gene. Trimming removed 4 bases from V and 2 bases from J, with 10 bases in between.

This clonotype was observed a handful of times. This chain uses TRBV2 with TRBJ2-7; D gene ambiguous. The germline gives CDR1 SNHLY, CDR2 FYNNEI. The CDR3 is made up of 11 amino acids. V lost 2 bases and J 6 bases, leaving 5 bases between the germline ends. CDR3 sequence reads: CASSETPEQYF. In DNA, the CDR3 is TGTGCCAGCAGTGAAACGCCCGAGCAGTACTTC.

This clonotype was detected many times. The chain uses TRBV28 and TRBJ1-1, with a possible D match to TRBD1 (5 bases). Germline loops: CDR1 MDHEN, CDR2 SYDVKM. V was clipped by 1 base and J by 1 base, with 16 bases between them. The CDR3 extends over 17 amino acids. CDR3 bases: TGTGCCAGCAGTTTATACGGTGCAGGGAAACGGAACACTGAAGCTTTCTTT. It codes for CASSLYGAGKRNTEAFF.

This clonotype appeared once. Given the absence of the conserved phenylalanine or tryptophan at the CDR3 end, a read error is likely. This chain uses TRBV19 with TRBJ2-5; 12 positions match TRBD1. J lost 7 bases, V lost 0 bases, and 9 bases had no gene match. The CDR3 contains 17 residues. Germline lookup yields CDR1 LNHDA and CDR2 SQIVND (reference sequence). The CDR3 DNA sequence: TGTGCCAGTAGTATAGATCTGGGACAGGGGGCCGAGGGGACCCAGTACTCC. Translation: CASSIDLGQGAEGTQYS.

This clonotype was seen more than once but under ten times. The chain has TRBV15 and TRBJ2-5; 8 nucleotides match TRBD2. V trimming: 1 base; J trimming: 3 bases; junction bases outside the gene matches: 1. The CDR3 sequence is 14 residues long. The germline CDR1 and CDR2 sequences are LNHNV and YYDKDF (reference sequence). The CDR3 reads CATSRVLAEETQYF. The CDR3 DNA is TGTGCCACCAGCAGAGTACTAGCGGAAGAGACCCAGTACTTC.

The sample holds a few counts of this clonotype. Its ends do not fully match the called genes, so a read error is possible. The chain combines TRBV28 with TRBJ1-6; D gene unclear. The CDR3 has 15 amino acids. Germline V gives CDR1 MDHEN, CDR2 SYDVKM. The CDR3 is CAISSERSRTSPLHF. The CDR3, as DNA: TGTGCCATCAGTAGCGAACGCTCCCGGACTTCACCCCTCCACTTT.

As concerns this clonotype: The junction differs from germline at one of its ends, possibly a read error. The chain couples TRBV7-2 to TRBJ2-1; TRBD2 might be the D (6 bases). The CDR3 loop spans 14 amino acids. Germline CDR1 SGHTA, CDR2 FQGNSA. The CDR3 sequence: CASSFRDSDNDQFF. Here the CDR3 DNA reads TGTGCCAGCAGCTTTAGGGACTCAGACAATGACCAGTTCTTC.

This sequence joins TRBV28 and TRBJ2-6; TRBD1 matches 8 bases. The CDR3 is 18 amino acids. Trimming at V came to 7 bases and at J to 4 bases, leaving 15 bases not matched to a gene. From germline, CDR1 is MDHEN and CDR2 SYDVKM. The CDR3 nucleotides are TGTGCCAGCACCCTGGGGACAGGCACGTCGGGGGGGGCCAACGTCCTGACTTTC. This encodes CASTLGTGTSGGANVLTF.

The V and J genes are TRBV6-1 and TRBJ2-7; no reliable D call. Germline V gene sequence: CDR1 MNHNS, CDR2 SASEGT. Trimming took off 0 bases at V and 0 bases at J, with 12 bases between the two ends. The CDR3 contains 16 residues. The CDR3, as DNA: TGTGCCAGCAGTGAAGCATGGCAGTGGTTCTCCTACGAGCAGTACTTC. It translates to CASSEAWQWFSYEQYF.

The chain uses TRBV2 and TRBJ2-1; tentative D call: TRBD1 (5 bases). Germline V CDR1 and CDR2: SNHLY, FYNNEI. There are 15 residues in the CDR3. The germline V and J ends were trimmed by 3 bases and 0 bases, with 9 bases remaining between them. The CDR3 spells CASSEQGSSYNEQFF. DNA for the CDR3: TGTGCCAGCAGTGAGCAGGGAAGCTCCTACAATGAGCAGTTCTTC.

This clonotype occurred once. Sequence at one end of the junction differs from germline and may be a read error. The chain recombines TRBV7-2 with TRBJ2-5; TRBD1 might be the D (5 bases). The CDR3 contains 14 residues. Germline CDR1 and CDR2: SGHTA and FQGNSA. The CDR3 sequence: CARSFQGSQETQYF. CDR3 nucleotide sequence: TGTGCCCGCAGCTTTCAGGGATCCCAAGAGACCCAGTACTTC. Looking up the rest from reference TRBV7-2 and TRBJ2-5 gives the full variable domain: GAGVSQSPSNKVTEKGKDVELRCDPISGHTALYWYRQSLGQGLEFLIYFQGNSAPDKSGLPSDRFSAERTGGSVSTLTIQRTQQEDSAVYLCARSFQGSQETQYFGPGTRLLVL.

Ten or more counts support this clonotype. The chain carries TRBV6-2 or TRBV6-3 and TRBJ2-7, with D unclear. Germline loops: CDR1 MNHEY, CDR2 SVGEGT. The CDR3 has 13 residues. V lost 5 bases and J lost 5, with 13 bases in between. The CDR3 sequence: CASSTAPTDEQYF. The CDR3 DNA follows: TGTGCCAGCAGTACAGCCCCCACCGACGAGCAGTACTTC.

This clonotype was recorded only once. This chain uses TRBV19 with TRBJ1-5; TRBD1 might be the D (6 bases). The CDR3 has 17 residues. V dropped 5 bases and J dropped 1 base, with 18 bases sitting between them. CDR1 and CDR2 from the germline V gene are LNHDA and SQIVND (reference sequence). Here the CDR3 DNA reads TGTGCCAGTAGTCGGACTCAGGGGACCTTAAGCAATCAGCCCCAGCATTTT. This encodes CASSRTQGTLSNQPQHF.

This rearrangement joins TRBV4-1 to TRBJ2-1, with D uncertain. The CDR3 is 12 residues long. V was pared by 1 base and J by 7 bases, with 5 bases between. CDR1 and CDR2 from the germline V gene are MGHRA and YSYEKL. CDR3 DNA: TGCGCCAGCAGCCAAGCGGTGAATGAGCAGTTCTTC. Translating gives CASSQAVNEQFF.

The table lists this clonotype with many counts. The V gene is TRBV27, the J gene TRBJ1-5; D uncertain. The germline V gene has CDR1 MNHEY and CDR2 SMNVEV (reference sequence). Trimming stripped 5 bases from V and 6 bases from J, with 11 bases between. The CDR3 loop spans 13 amino acids. The DNA for the CDR3 is TGTGCCAGCAGTAAGGAGGGAGGTCAGCCCCAGCATTTT. Translating it yields CASSKEGGQPQHF.

This clonotype was counted once. The junction and the germline gene differ at one end; a read error may be behind it. This chain joins TRBV20-1 and TRBJ2-7; D may correspond to TRBD1 or TRBD2 (6 bases each). CDR1 is DFQATT, CDR2 SNEGSKA, per germline (reference sequence). This CDR3 has 14 amino acids. The CDR3 spells CSARGGGRSYEQYF. CDR3 DNA: TGCAGTGCCAGAGGGGGAGGCAGATCCTACGAGCAGTACTTC.